This entry is about one TCR beta chain. Its target is not known. The data derive from a study of T cells expressing NK-cell markers. Study-wide context: Seven HCMV-seropositive donors and one seronegative donor made up the eight sequenced donors.

Germline loops: CDR1 SGHTA, CDR2 FQGNSA. This CDR3 contains 14 residues. Study-wide results and caveats: There were several donors in whom these clonotypes also led the CD3+CD56-NKG2C+ fraction. More than 5 donors showed dominant NKG2C+ clonotypes comprising roughly 1.0-7.5% of their CD8+ T cells.

TCRdb re-called the 5' RACE reads; every CDR3 protein appears as one record, without DNA. The sample has approximately 460,000 distinct CDR3 sequences. The sample comprised blood T cells: a sorted CD56 or NKG2C T cell subset, CD4+ or CD8+ T cells, or bulk PBMC T cells (not recorded which). J is TRBJ2-1 and V is TRBV7-2; the TCRdb call, TRBD1, lacks DNA for checking. The receptor comes from a woman aged 18-70 years in good health. The CDR3 loop is CASSTRQAYNEQFF.